This TCR beta chain was recorded in a study of T cells expressing NK-cell markers. Study details: Beta-chain profiling covered CD3+CD56+NKG2C+, CD3+CD56+NKG2C- and CD3+CD56-NKG2C+ sorted subsets. Sequencing covered eight donors, seven HCMV-seropositive and one seronegative.

In germline, CDR1 is KGHDR, CDR2 SFDVKD. The CDR3 has 12 amino acids. Overall study results and limits: The CD3+CD56-NKG2C+ fraction of a few donors was likewise dominated by these clonotypes. Dominant NKG2C+ clonotypes were found to form about 1.0-7.5% of CD8+ T cells in 5 or 6 donors.

Comments on this clonotype: Its specificity is unknown.

TCRdb reprocessed the 5' RACE reads; each CDR3 protein has one entry and no DNA is given. Here the sample table reports 350,000 to 450,000 distinct CDR3 sequences. The sequence was obtained from a man aged 18 to 69 in good health. Sequenced material: blood T cells: a sorted CD56 or NKG2C T cell subset, CD4+ or CD8+ T cells, or bulk PBMC T cells (not recorded which). The rearrangement joins TRBV24-1 to TRBJ2-3; TCRdb's D gene call, TRBD1, goes unchecked for lack of DNA. The CDR3 reads CATSDLLGRGYF.